Below, one T cell receptor (beta chain) is given with its context. The data were taken from a study of cytomegalovirus exposure and HLA in healthy donors. Donors likely had unrecorded immune exposures despite being nominally healthy when sampled. This CDR3 comprises 16 residues. V lost 0 bases, J lost 0 bases, and 3 bases stayed unmatched. CDR1 and CDR2 from the germline V gene are MNHEY and SVGAGI. The PCR was carried out with 60 Vbeta primers and 13 Jbeta primers. Per the original methods: In a later analysis, 80 million or so unique TCR beta chains included roughly 11 million shared by two or more donors. Assay: immunoSEQ multiplex PCR; the TCRdb copy retains only in-frame clones and omits some. V, J and clone size were drawn from that table, and D and trimming were deduced from the DNA. The table shows hundreds of thousands of clones, with 65% to 75% occurring only once.

This receptor was obtained from a woman aged 25 to 39 in good health and CMV-seronegative. This chain uses TRBV6-5 with TRBJ2-7; 9 nucleotides line up with TRBD2. The specimen was PBMCs. CDR3 in amino acids: CASSYSTSGSSYEQYF. CDR3 bases: TGTGCCAGCAGTTACTCGACTAGCGGTAGCTCCTACGAGCAGTACTTC.